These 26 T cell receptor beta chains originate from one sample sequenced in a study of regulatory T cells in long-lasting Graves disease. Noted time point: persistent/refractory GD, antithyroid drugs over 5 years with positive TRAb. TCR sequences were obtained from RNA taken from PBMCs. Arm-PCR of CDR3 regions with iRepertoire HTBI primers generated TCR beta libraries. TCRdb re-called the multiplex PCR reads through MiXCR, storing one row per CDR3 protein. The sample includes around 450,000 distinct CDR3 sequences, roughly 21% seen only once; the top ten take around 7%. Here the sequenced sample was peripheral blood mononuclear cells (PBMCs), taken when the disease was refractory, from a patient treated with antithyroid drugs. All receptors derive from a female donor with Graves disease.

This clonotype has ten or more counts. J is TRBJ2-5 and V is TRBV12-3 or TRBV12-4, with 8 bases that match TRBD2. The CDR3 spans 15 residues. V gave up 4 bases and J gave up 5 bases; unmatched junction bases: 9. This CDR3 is CASSSLLAVEETQYF. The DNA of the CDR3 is TGTGCCAGCAGTTCATTACTAGCGGTGGAGGAGACCCAGTACTTC.

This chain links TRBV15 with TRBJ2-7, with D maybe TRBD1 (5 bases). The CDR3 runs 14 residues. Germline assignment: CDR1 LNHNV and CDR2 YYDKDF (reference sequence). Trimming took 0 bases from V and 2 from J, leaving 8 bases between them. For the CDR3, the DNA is TGTGCCACCAGCAGAGATCAGGGCCCCTACGAGCAGTACTTC. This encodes CATSRDQGPYEQYF.

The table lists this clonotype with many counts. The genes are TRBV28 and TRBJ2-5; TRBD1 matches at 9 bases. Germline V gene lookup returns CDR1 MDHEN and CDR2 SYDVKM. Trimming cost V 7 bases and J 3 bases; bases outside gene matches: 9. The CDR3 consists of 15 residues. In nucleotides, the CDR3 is TGTGCCAGCATTCTCAACAGGGGGCGCGAAGAGACCCAGTACTTC. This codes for CASILNRGREETQYF.

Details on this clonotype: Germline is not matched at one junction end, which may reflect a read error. The CDR3 is CASDDESIQPQHF. DNA for the CDR3: TGTGCCAGCGATGACGAGAGCATTCAGCCCCAGCATTTT. V and J are TRBV28 and TRBJ1-5; no firm D call. The germline V gene has CDR1 MDHEN and CDR2 SYDVKM. CDR3 length equals 13 residues.

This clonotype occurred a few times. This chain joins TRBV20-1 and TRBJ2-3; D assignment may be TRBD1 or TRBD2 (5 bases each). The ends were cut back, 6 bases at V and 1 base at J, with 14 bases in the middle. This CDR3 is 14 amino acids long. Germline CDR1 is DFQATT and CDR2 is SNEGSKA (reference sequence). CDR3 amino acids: CSATLGVGTDTQYF. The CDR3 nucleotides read TGCAGTGCAACACTAGGGGTCGGCACAGATACGCAGTATTTT.

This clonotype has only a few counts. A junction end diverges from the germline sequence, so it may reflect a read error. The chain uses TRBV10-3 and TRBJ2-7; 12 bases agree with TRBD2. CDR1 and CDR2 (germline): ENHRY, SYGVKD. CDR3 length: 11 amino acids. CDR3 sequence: CAISDGTSGSF. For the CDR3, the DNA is TGTGCCATCAGTGATGGGACTAGCGGGTCGTTC.

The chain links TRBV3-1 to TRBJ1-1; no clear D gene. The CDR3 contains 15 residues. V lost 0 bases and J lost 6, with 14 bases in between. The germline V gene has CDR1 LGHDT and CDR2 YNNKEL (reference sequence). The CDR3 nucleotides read TGTGCCAGCAGCCAAGATAGGTCCCGGGGATCTGAAGCTTTCTTT. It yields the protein CASSQDRSRGSEAFF.

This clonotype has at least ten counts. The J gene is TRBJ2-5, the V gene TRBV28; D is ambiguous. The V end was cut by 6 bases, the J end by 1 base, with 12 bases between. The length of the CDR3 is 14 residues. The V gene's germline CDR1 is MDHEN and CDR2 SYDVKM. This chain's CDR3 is CASRPGTTQETQYF. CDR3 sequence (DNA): TGTGCCAGCAGGCCTGGAACAACCCAAGAGACCCAGTACTTC.

The chain's CDR3 is CASSIGQGDFYGYTF. CDR3 in DNA: TGCGCCAGCAGCATAGGACAGGGGGATTTCTATGGCTACACCTTC. The chain has TRBV4-1 and TRBJ1-2, with TRBD1 identical over 10 bases. Germline-derived CDR1 and CDR2 are MGHRA and YSYEKL. Unmatched junction bases numbered 7, after V lost 5 bases and J lost 4 bases. The CDR3 is 15 amino acids.

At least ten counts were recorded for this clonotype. Here the CDR3 DNA reads TGTGCCAGTGTGGATCAGGGCGGCAATCAGCCCCAGCATTTT. It specifies CASVDQGGNQPQHF. This chain connects TRBV28 to TRBJ1-5; weak D call: TRBD1 (5 bases). Germline V CDR1 and CDR2: MDHEN, SYDVKM. Trimming cost V 9 bases and J 2 bases, with 14 bases left between them. There are 14 residues in the CDR3.

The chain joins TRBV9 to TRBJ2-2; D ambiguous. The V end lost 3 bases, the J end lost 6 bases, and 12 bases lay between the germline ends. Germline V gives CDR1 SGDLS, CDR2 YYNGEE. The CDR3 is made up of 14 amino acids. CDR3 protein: CASSARLTPGELFF. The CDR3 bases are TGTGCCAGCAGCGCACGACTGACGCCCGGGGAGCTGTTTTTT. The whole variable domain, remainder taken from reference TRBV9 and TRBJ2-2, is DSGVTQTPKHLITATGQRVTLRCSPRSGDLSVYWYQQSLDQGLQFLIQYYNGEERAKGNILERFSAQQFPDLHSELNLSSLELGDSALYFCASSARLTPGELFFGEGSRLTVL.

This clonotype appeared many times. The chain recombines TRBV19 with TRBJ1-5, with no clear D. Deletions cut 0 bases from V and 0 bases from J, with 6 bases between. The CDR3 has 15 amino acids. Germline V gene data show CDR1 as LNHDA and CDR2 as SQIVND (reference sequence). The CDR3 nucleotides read TGTGCCAGTAGTATAGAACAGAATAGCAATCAGCCCCAGCATTTT. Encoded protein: CASSIEQNSNQPQHF.

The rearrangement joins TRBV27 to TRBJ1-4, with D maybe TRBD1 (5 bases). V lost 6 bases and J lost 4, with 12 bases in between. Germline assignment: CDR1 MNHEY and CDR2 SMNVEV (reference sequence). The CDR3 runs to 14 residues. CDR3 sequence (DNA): TGTGCCAGCAGCTATTTGGGGGTTAATGAAAAACTGTTTTTT. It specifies CASSYLGVNEKLFF.

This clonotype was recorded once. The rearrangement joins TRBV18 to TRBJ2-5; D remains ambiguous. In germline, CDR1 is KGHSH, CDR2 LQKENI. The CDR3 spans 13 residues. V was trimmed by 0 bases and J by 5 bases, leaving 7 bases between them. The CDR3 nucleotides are TGTGCCAGCTCACCACCGAACCTGGAGACCCAGTACTTC. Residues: CASSPPNLETQYF.

CDR3 sequence (DNA): TGCGCCAGCAGCTTGGTTCCGGGAAATAGCAATCAGCCCCAGCATTTT. This translates into CASSLVPGNSNQPQHF. The gene calls are TRBV5-1 and TRBJ1-5; D remains unclear. The length of the CDR3 is 16 residues. V gave up 0 bases and J gave up 0 bases, with 10 bases separating them. Germline V gene sequence: CDR1 SGHRS, CDR2 YFSETQ.

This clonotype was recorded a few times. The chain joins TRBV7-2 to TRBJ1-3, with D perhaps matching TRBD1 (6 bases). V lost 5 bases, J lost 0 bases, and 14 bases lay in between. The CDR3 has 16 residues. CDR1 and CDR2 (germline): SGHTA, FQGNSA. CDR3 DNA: TGTGCCAGCAGCCCGGACAGACCAAGCTCTGGAAACACCATATATTTT. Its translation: CASSPDRPSSGNTIYF. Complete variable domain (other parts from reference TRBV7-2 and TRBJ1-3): GAGVSQSPSNKVTEKGKDVELRCDPISGHTALYWYRQSLGQGLEFLIYFQGNSAPDKSGLPSDRFSAERTGGSVSTLTIQRTQQEDSAVYLCASSPDRPSSGNTIYFGEGSWLTVV.

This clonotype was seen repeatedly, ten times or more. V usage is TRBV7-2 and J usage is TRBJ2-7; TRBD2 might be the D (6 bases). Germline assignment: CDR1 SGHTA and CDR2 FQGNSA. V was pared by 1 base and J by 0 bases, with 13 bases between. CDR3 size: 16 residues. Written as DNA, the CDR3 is TGTGCCAGCAGCTTAGGGGGTAGCGGCAGCTCCTACGAGCAGTACTTC. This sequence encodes CASSLGGSGSSYEQYF.

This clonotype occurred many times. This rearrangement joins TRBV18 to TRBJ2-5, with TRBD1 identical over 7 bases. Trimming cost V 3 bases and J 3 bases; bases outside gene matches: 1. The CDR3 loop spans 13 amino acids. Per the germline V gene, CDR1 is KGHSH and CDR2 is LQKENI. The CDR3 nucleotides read TGTGCCAGCTCACCGGGACAGAAAGAGACCCAGTACTTC. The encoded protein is CASSPGQKETQYF.

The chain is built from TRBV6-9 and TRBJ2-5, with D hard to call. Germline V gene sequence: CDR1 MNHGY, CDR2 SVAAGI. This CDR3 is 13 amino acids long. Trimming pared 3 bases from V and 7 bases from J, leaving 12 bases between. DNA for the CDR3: TGTGCCAGCAGTTACCCCAACCGCGGGACCCAGTACTTC. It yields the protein CASSYPNRGTQYF.

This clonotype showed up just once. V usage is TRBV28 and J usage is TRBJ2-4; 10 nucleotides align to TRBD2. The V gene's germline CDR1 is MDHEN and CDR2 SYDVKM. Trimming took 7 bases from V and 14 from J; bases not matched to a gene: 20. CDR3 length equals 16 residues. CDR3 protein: CASNPNTVAGGLKKYF. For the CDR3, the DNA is TGTGCCAGCAACCCTAACACGGTAGCGGGAGGCCTGAAAAAGTACTTC. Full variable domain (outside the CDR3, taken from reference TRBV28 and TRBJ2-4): DVKVTQSSRYLVKRTGEKVFLECVQDMDHENMFWYRQDPGLGLRLIYFSYDVKMKEKGDIPEGYSVSREKKERFSLILESASTNQTSMYLCASNPNTVAGGLKKYFGAGTRLSVL.

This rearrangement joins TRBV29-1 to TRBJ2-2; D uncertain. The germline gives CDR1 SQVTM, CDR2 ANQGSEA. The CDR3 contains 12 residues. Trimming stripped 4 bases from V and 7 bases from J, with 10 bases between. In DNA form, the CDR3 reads TGCAGCGTTGCTTCCCTTCTCGGGGAGCTGTTTTTT. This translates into CSVASLLGELFF.

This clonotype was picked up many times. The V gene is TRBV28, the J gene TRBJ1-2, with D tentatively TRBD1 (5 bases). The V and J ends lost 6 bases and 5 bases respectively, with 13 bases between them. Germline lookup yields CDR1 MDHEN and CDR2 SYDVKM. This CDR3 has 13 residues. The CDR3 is CASSAGQGYGYTF. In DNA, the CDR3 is TGTGCCAGCAGCGCCGGACAAGGATATGGCTACACCTTC.

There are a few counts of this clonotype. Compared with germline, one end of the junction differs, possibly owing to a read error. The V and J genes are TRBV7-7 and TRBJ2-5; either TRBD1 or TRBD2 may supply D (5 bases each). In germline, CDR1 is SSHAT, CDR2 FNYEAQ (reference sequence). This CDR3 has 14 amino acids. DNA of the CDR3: TGTGCTAGCAGCATATTTGGGACGGAAGAGACCCAGTACTTC. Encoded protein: CASSIFGTEETQYF.

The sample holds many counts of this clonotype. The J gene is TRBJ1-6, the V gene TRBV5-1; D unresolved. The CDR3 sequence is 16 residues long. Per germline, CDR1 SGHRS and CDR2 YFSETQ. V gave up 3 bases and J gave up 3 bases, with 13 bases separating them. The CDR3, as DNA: TGCGCCAGCAGCTACAACCCGGACCTCTATAATTCACCCCTCCACTTT. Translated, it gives CASSYNPDLYNSPLHF. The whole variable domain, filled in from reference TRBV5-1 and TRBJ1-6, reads KAGVTQTPRYLIKTRGQQVTLSCSPISGHRSVSWYQQTPGQGLQFLFEYFSETQRNKGNFPGRFSGRQFSNSRSEMNVSTLELGDSALYLCASSYNPDLYNSPLHFGNGTRLTVT.

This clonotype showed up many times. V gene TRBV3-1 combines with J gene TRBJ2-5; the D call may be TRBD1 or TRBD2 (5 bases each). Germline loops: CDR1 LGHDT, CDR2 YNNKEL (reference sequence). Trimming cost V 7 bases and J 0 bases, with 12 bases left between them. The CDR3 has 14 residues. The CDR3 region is CASTGRDHQETQYF. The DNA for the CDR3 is TGTGCCAGCACCGGACGGGACCACCAAGAGACCCAGTACTTC.

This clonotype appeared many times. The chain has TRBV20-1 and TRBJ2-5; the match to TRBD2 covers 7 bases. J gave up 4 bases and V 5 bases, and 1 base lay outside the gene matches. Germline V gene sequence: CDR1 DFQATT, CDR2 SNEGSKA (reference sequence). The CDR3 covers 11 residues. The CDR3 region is CSAGGGETQYF. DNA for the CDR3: TGCAGTGCTGGCGGGGGAGAGACCCAGTACTTC.